What follows describes a single T cell receptor beta chain. These data originate in a study of control samples from healthy donors and cancer patients. Some clones are missing from TCRdb's copy, which holds only in-frame ones; the method was immunoSEQ multiplex PCR. The table records 200,000 or so clones, around 94% of them present only once. J was trimmed by 4 bases and V by 0 bases; bases with no gene match: 11. Germline CDR1 and CDR2: KGHSH and LQKENI. This CDR3 has 18 residues. This receptor was taken from a man aged 45-60 years in good health. V and J are TRBV18 and TRBJ2-1; 8 bases are shared with TRBD2. The specimen sequenced was blood. CDR3 nucleotides: TGTGCCAGCTCACCACCGAGGTATGCGGGGGGTACTTACAATGAGCAGTTCTTC. Amino acid sequence: CASSPPRYAGGTYNEQFF.